Shown below are 3 T cell receptor beta chains from a single sample sequenced in a study of T cells expressing NK-cell markers. From the 5' RACE reads, TCRdb lists one entry per CDR3 protein and no DNA. In total, the table holds 200,000 to 300,000 distinct CDR3 sequences. What was sequenced was blood T cells: a sorted CD56 or NKG2C T cell subset, CD4+ or CD8+ T cells, or bulk PBMC T cells (not recorded which). These receptors all come from a woman between 18 and 69 years old in good health.

The chain combines TRBV12-3 or TRBV12-4 with TRBJ1-5; no DNA is available, so the TRBD1 call from TCRdb remains unchecked. This CDR3 is 14 amino acids long. CDR3: CASSLLGHNQPQHF.

The rearrangement links TRBV10-3 to TRBJ2-1; TCRdb indicates TRBD1, and absent DNA this call remains unverified. This CDR3 region has 16 residues. Germline CDR1 is ENHRY and CDR2 is SYGVKD. The CDR3 sequence is CAINPGTPSSYNEQFF.

The genes are TRBV6-5 and TRBJ1-4. Germline V gene data show CDR1 as MNHEY and CDR2 as SVGAGI. The CDR3 has 17 amino acids. The CDR3 protein is CASSYNTLLGANEKLFF.